The next 5 T cell receptor beta chains were all read from a single sample in a study of blood T cell repertoires in COVID-19 (dated by TCRdb to 2020 to 2022). Library method: the immunoSEQ multiplex PCR assay. Sourced from immuneACCESS, this table was stored by TCRdb with only in-frame sequences that have V and J called. A share of the clones is absent; for the studies checked, an unresolved V gene accounts for under half, and the remainder has no known explanation. The sample table contains around 250,000 clones; only one count was recorded for around 93% of them. The ten largest clones take up approximately 1.2% of the sample. The sequencing input was PBMCs or T cells enriched from blood (not recorded which). The receptors come from a human donor in a cohort exposed to, infected with or recovered from COVID-19 (not recorded which). The donor label of this sample is uncertain.

V is TRBV4-1 and J is TRBJ1-4; D unresolved. The CDR3 runs to 14 residues. V lost 3 bases and J lost 10, with 15 bases in between. Germline V lookup: CDR1 MGHRA, CDR2 YSYEKL. The DNA for the CDR3 is TGCGCCAGCAGCCATGGAGGCGAGGCCGGAAAACTGTTTTTT. It encodes CASSHGGEAGKLFF.

This chain joins TRBV5-6 and TRBJ2-2, with a weak D call TRBD2 (5 bases). V lost 0 bases and J 8 bases, leaving 14 bases between the germline ends. From germline, CDR1 is SGHDT and CDR2 YYEEEE. The CDR3 is 15 residues long. CDR3 nucleotide sequence: TGTGCCAGCAGCTTGGGACCGGCGGAGGTTGGGGAGCTGTTTTTT. Protein: CASSLGPAEVGELFF.

The chain uses TRBV19 and TRBJ1-5; D gene uncertain. CDR3 length equals 16 residues. Trimming stripped 1 base from V and 1 base from J, with 11 bases between. CDR1 and CDR2 from the germline V gene are LNHDA and SQIVND (reference sequence). CDR3 amino acids: CASSIGSEGSNQPQHF. DNA for the CDR3: TGTGCCAGTAGTATAGGATCAGAGGGCAGCAATCAGCCCCAGCATTTT.

This chain links TRBV7-8 with TRBJ1-1; 7 bases align to TRBD1. The germline gives CDR1 SGHVS, CDR2 FQNEAQ. The CDR3 has 15 residues. Trimming took 3 bases from V and 0 from J; bases not matched to a gene: 4. For the CDR3, the DNA is TGTGCCAGCAGCTTGGGGGACAGCCTGAACACTGAAGCTTTCTTT. Protein: CASSLGDSLNTEAFF.

The chain employs TRBV7-8 and TRBJ2-2, with a tentative D call TRBD2 (5 bases). Per germline, CDR1 SGHVS and CDR2 FQNEAQ. This CDR3 is built from 15 residues. The V end lost 2 bases, the J end lost 1 base, and 8 bases lay between the germline ends. CDR3 residues: CASSLWAGNTGELFF. CDR3 in DNA: TGTGCCAGCAGCTTATGGGCGGGGAACACCGGGGAGCTGTTTTTT.